The source of this T cell receptor beta chain is a study of response to subunit inactivated influenza vaccine. Study-wide results and limits: T cells newly recruited by each seasonal influenza vaccination are few, the authors suggested.

TCRdb fed the RT-PCR reads into MiXCR, producing one record per CDR3 protein. The repertoire holds roughly 710,000 distinct CDR3 sequences, with about 14% as singletons. This clonotype turned up a few times. The antigen remains undetermined. The V end lost 1 base, the J end lost 1 base, and 10 bases lay between the germline ends. The CDR3 loop spans 15 amino acids. Germline V gene lookup returns CDR1 SEHNR and CDR2 FQNEAQ (reference sequence). This TCR derives from a man aged 45-60 years who received an inactivated influenza vaccine. The rearrangement links TRBV7-9 to TRBJ1-1; perhaps TRBD1 as D (5 bases). Sequencing was performed on PBMCs from blood, taken less than 15 days before vaccination. Written as DNA, the CDR3 is TGTGCCAGCAGCTTAGGAGGGGCCCAGAACACTGAAGCTTTCTTT. Its protein is CASSLGGAQNTEAFF.